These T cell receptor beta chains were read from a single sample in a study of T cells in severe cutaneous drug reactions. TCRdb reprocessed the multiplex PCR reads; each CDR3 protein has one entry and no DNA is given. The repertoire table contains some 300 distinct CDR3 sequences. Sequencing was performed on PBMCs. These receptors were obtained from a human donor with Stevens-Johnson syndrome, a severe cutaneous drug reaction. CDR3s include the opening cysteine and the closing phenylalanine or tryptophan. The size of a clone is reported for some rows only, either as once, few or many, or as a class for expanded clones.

CDR3: CASSVVGMSNQPQHF
V: TRBV28
size: large
J: TRBJ1-5

CDR3: CSAPTSGRAPDTQYF
V: TRBV20-1
size: .
J: TRBJ2-3

CDR3: CASSLGTVTTDTQYF
V: TRBV12-3/TRBV12-4
size: large
J: TRBJ2-3

CDR3: CASSFGTSGRGTDTQYF
V: TRBV7-2
size: large
J: TRBJ2-3

CDR3: CASSRGTPYNEQFF
V: TRBV12-3/TRBV12-4
size: medium-sized
J: TRBJ2-1

CDR3: CASSMTGAANTEALF
V: TRBV19
size: medium-sized
J: TRBJ1-1

CDR3: CASSLAAGGANTEAFF
V: TRBV7-9
size: large
J: TRBJ1-1

CDR3: CASSPNTGSDEQYF
V: TRBV18
size: large
J: TRBJ2-7

CDR3: CASSPGTSGTYEQYF
V: TRBV27
size: hyperexpanded
J: TRBJ2-7

CDR3: CSTQRGDYNEQFF
V: TRBV29-1
size: .
J: TRBJ2-1

CDR3: CASTGSTDTQYF
V: TRBV6-1
size: hyperexpanded
J: TRBJ2-3

CDR3: CASSFGTSNEQYF
V: TRBV5-1
size: medium-sized
J: TRBJ2-7

CDR3: CASSLVQREDLKNIQYF
V: TRBV7-2
size: large
J: TRBJ2-4

CDR3: CASMESPRGNSPLHF
V: TRBV10-2
size: large
J: TRBJ1-6

CDR3: CASSEQGQGDTQYF
V: TRBV2
size: large
J: TRBJ2-3

CDR3: CASSPPSNEQFF
V: TRBV11-3
size: medium-sized
J: TRBJ2-1

CDR3: CAIRGAGEGSYEQYF
V: TRBV10-3
size: .
J: TRBJ2-7

CDR3: CSASRDRETDTQYF
V: TRBV20-1
size: medium-sized
J: TRBJ2-3

CDR3: CASSLIITEKAFF
V: TRBV7-9
size: large
J: TRBJ1-1

CDR3: CASSLSGADTQYF
V: TRBV12-3/TRBV12-4
size: large
J: TRBJ2-3

CDR3: CASTGDGRGTQYF
V: TRBV19
size: medium-sized
J: TRBJ2-5

CDR3: CASSLHRSSSGNTIYF
V: TRBV3-1
size: large
J: TRBJ1-3

CDR3: CASSHRDRTYEQYF
V: TRBV7-9
size: medium-sized
J: TRBJ2-7

CDR3: CASSPTTSGYRSIQYF
V: TRBV7-6
size: large
J: TRBJ2-4

CDR3: CASSQVDERETQYF
V: TRBV4-2
size: large
J: TRBJ2-5

CDR3: CASSTPGTANTEAFF
V: TRBV19
size: large
J: TRBJ1-1

CDR3: CASSYSPTSGIHNEQFF
V: TRBV6-2/TRBV6-3
size: large
J: TRBJ2-1

CDR3: CASRKTGGLFTEAFF
V: TRBV28
size: .
J: TRBJ1-1

CDR3: CASSPHSEGEQFF
V: TRBV5-1
size: large
J: TRBJ2-1

CDR3: CASSPVGAGLYNEQFF
V: TRBV6-1
size: medium-sized
J: TRBJ2-1

CDR3: CASKTGGDTQYF
V: TRBV6-1
size: large
J: TRBJ2-3

CDR3: CASSPSHNEQFF
V: TRBV14
size: large
J: TRBJ2-1

CDR3: CSASGLAGGRADTQYF
V: TRBV20-1
size: medium-sized
J: TRBJ2-3

CDR3: CATRGVSYEQYF
V: TRBV7-9
size: large
J: TRBJ2-7

CDR3: CASSGTGQMNTEAFF
V: TRBV9
size: large
J: TRBJ1-1

CDR3: CASSYSIGWETQYF
V: TRBV6-6
size: large
J: TRBJ2-5

CDR3: CAWSRDSNQPQHF
V: TRBV30
size: medium-sized
J: TRBJ1-5

CDR3: CASSRLETQYF
V: TRBV25-1
size: large
J: TRBJ2-5

CDR3: CASSSAGKQYF
V: TRBV6-1
size: large
J: TRBJ2-7

CDR3: CASSPSAGSSYEQYF
V: TRBV3-1
size: medium-sized
J: TRBJ2-7

CDR3: CASSLDGGATEAFF
V: TRBV28
size: large
J: TRBJ1-1

CDR3: CASSLPSSLKRQETQYF
V: TRBV7-9
size: medium-sized
J: TRBJ2-5

CDR3: CAWATGTNYEQYF
V: TRBV30
size: medium-sized
J: TRBJ2-7

CDR3: CAWRVARDGNTIYF
V: TRBV30
size: medium-sized
J: TRBJ1-3

CDR3: CATSRDTGSETQYF
V: TRBV15
size: large
J: TRBJ2-5

CDR3: CASSKPGTAKNIQYF
V: TRBV19
size: medium-sized
J: TRBJ2-4

CDR3: CASSQIRVAGRMQFF
V: TRBV3-1
size: medium-sized
J: TRBJ2-1

CDR3: CASSWYRLSSYNEQFF
V: TRBV7-8
size: medium-sized
J: TRBJ2-1

CDR3: CASKSQQGQPQHF
V: TRBV2
size: large
J: TRBJ1-5

CDR3: CASSAGEYYNEQFF
V: TRBV28
size: medium-sized
J: TRBJ2-1

CDR3: CASSEGNEQFF
V: TRBV2
size: medium-sized
J: TRBJ2-1